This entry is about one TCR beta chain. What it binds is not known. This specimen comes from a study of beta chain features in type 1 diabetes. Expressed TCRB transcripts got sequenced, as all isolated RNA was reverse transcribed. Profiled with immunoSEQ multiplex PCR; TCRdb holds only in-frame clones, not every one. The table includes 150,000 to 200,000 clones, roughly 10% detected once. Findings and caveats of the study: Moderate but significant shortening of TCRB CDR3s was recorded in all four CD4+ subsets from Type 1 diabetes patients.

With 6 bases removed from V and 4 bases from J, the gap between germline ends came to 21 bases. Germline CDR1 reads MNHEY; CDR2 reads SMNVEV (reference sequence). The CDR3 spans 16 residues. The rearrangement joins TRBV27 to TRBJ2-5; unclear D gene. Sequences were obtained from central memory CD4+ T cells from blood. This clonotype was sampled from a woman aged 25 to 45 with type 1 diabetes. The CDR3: CASSPTLRQDRETQYF. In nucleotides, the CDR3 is TGTGCCAGCAGCCCAACCCTCCGCCAGGATAGAGAGACCCAGTACTTC.